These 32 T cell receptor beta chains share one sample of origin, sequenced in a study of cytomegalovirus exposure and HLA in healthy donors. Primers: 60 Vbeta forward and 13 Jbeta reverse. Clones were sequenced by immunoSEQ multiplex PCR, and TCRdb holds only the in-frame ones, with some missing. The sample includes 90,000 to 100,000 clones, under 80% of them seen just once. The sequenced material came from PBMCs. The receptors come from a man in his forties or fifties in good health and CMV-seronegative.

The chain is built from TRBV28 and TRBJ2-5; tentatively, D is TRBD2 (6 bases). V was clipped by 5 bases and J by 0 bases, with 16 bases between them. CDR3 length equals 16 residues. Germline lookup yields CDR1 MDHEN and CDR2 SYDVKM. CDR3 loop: CASSPLRGEYQETQYF. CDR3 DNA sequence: TGTGCCAGCAGTCCGCTGCGCGGGGAGTACCAAGAGACCCAGTACTTC.

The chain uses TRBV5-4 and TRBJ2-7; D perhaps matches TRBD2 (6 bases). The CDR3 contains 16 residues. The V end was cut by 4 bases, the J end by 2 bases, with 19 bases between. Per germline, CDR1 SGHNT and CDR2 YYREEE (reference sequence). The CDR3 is CASSPGGAWGAYEQYF. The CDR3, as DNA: TGTGCCAGCAGCCCGGGTGGGGCCTGGGGGGCCTACGAGCAGTACTTC.

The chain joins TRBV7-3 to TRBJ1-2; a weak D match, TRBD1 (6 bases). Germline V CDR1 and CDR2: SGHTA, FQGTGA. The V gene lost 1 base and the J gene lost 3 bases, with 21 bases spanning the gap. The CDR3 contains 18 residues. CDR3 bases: TGTGCCAGCAGCTTAAATCGGGTCGTGGGGGGGCGCGACTATGGCTACACCTTC. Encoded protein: CASSLNRVVGGRDYGYTF.

The CDR3 sequence: CSAPGLFF. The CDR3 DNA is TGCAGTGCCCCGGGACTGTTTTTT. The chain employs TRBV20-1 and TRBJ1-4; D is undetermined. There are 8 residues in the CDR3. Looked up from germline, CDR1 is DFQATT and CDR2 is SNEGSKA (reference sequence). Trimming took off 6 bases at V and 13 bases at J, with 6 bases between the two ends.

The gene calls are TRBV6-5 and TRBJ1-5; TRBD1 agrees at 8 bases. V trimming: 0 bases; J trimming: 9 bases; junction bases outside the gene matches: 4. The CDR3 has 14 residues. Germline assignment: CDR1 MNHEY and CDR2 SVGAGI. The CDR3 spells CASSYSTGARPQHF. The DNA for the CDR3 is TGTGCCAGCAGTTACTCGACAGGGGCGCGGCCCCAGCATTTT.

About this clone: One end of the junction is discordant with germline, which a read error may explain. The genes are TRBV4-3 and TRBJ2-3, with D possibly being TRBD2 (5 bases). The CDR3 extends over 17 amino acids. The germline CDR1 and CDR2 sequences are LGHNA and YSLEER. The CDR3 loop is CASRQAIGAANKDTQYF. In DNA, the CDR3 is TGCGCCAGCAGACAAGCAATAGGAGCGGCGAACAAGGATACGCAGTATTTT.

CDR3 loop: CASRVRGYNSPLHF. CDR3 DNA: TGTGCCAGCAGGGTCAGGGGGTATAATTCACCCCTCCACTTT. The chain couples TRBV27 to TRBJ1-6; TRBD1 matches 7 bases. Germline assignment: CDR1 MNHEY and CDR2 SMNVEV (reference sequence). There are 14 residues in the CDR3. With V trimmed by 6 bases and J by 4 bases, 3 bases remained unmatched.

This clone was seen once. CDR3 loop: CASSPDYLQETQYF. In nucleotides, the CDR3 is TGTGCCAGCAGCCCGGACTACCTCCAAGAGACCCAGTACTTC. The chain links TRBV7-2 to TRBJ2-5; weak D call: TRBD2 (6 bases). From germline, CDR1 is SGHTA and CDR2 FQGNSA. V was trimmed by 5 bases and J by 1 base, leaving 11 bases between them. This CDR3 contains 14 residues.

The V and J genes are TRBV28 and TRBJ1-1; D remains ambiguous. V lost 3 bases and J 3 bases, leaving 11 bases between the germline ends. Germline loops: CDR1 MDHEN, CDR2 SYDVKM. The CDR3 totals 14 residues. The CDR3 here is CASSLRPPDTEAFF. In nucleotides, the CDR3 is TGTGCCAGCAGTTTGCGTCCCCCGGACACTGAAGCTTTCTTT.

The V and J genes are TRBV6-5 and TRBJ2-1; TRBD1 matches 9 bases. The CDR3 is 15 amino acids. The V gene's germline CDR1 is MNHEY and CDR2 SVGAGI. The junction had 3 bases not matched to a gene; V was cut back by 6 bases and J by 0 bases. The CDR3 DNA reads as TGTGCCAGCAGAACGGACAGGGGCTCCTACAATGAGCAGTTCTTC. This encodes CASRTDRGSYNEQFF.

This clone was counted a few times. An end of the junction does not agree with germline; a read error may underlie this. The CDR3 DNA reads TGCGCCAGCAGCTTGGAGTTCACGGTAGTCTTT. Its protein is CASSLEFTVVF. The chain couples TRBV5-1 to TRBJ1-1; no reliable D call. Germline loops: CDR1 SGHRS, CDR2 YFSETQ. The CDR3 consists of 11 residues.

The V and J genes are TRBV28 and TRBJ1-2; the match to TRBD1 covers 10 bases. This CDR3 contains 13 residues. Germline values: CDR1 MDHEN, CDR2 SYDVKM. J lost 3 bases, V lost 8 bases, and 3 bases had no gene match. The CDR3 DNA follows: TGTGCCAGCCGGGACAGGGGTTACTATGGCTACACCTTC. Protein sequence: CASRDRGYYGYTF.

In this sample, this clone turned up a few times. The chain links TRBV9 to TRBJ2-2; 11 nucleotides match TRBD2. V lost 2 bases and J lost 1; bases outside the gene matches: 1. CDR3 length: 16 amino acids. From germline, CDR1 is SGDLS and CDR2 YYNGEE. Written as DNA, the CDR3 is TGTGCCAGCAGCGTGACTAGCGGGATGAACACCGGGGAGCTGTTTTTT. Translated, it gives CASSVTSGMNTGELFF.

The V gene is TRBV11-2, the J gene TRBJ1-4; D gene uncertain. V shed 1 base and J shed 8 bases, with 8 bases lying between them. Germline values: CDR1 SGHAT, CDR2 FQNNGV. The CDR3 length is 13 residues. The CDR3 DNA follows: TGTGCCAGCAGCTTAGTAGGAGGGGAAAAACTGTTTTTT. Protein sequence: CASSLVGGEKLFF. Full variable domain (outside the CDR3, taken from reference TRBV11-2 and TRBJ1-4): EAGVAQSPRYKIIEKRQSVAFWCNPISGHATLYWYQQILGQGPKLLIQFQNNGVVDDSQLPKDRFSAERLKGVDSTLKIQPAKLEDSAVYLCASSLVGGEKLFFGSGTQLSVL.

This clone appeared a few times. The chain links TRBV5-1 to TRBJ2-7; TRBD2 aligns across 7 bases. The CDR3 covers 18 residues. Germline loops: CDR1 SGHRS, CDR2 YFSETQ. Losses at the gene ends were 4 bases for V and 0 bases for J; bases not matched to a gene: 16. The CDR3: CASSLGFSGLAVSYEQYF. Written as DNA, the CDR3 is TGCGCCAGCAGCCTGGGTTTTTCCGGGCTAGCGGTCTCCTACGAGCAGTACTTC.

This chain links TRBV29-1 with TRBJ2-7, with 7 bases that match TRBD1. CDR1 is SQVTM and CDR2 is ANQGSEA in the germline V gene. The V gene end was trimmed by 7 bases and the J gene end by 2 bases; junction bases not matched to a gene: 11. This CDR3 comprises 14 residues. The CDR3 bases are TGCAGCGCTGAGGGGGCCCGCCGCCCCTACGAGCAGTACTTC. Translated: CSAEGARRPYEQYF.

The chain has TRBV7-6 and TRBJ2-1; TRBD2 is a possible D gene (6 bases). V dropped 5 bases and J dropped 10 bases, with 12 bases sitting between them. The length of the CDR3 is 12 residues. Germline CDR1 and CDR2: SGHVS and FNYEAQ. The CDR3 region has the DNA TGTGCCAGCAGCGCGGACTATTCAGAGCAGTTCTTC. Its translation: CASSADYSEQFF.

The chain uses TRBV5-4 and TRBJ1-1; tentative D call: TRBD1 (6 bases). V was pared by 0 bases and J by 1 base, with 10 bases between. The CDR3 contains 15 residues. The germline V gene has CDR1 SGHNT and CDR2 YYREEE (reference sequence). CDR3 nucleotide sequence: TGTGCCAGCAGCTTGGTCAGGGGCCGGAACACTGAAGCTTTCTTT. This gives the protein CASSLVRGRNTEAFF.

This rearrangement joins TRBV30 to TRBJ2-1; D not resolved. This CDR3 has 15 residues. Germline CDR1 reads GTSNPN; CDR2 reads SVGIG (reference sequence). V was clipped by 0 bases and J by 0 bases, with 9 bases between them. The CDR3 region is CAWSVRSHSYNEQFF. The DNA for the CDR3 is TGTGCCTGGAGTGTACGAAGCCACTCCTACAATGAGCAGTTCTTC.

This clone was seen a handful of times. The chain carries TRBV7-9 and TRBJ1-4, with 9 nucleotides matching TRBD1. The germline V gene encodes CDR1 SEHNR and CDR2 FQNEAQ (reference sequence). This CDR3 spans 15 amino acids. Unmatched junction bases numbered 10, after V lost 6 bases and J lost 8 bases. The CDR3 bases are TGTGCCAGCAGTTTACAACAGGGGGCCAGGGAAAAACTGTTTTTT. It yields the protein CASSLQQGAREKLFF.

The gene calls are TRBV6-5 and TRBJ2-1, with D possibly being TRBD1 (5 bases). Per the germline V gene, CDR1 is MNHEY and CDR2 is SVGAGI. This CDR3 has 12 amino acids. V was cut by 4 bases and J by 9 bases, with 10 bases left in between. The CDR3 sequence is CASSSGFGEQFF. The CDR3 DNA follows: TGTGCCAGCAGTTCAGGGTTCGGTGAGCAGTTCTTC.

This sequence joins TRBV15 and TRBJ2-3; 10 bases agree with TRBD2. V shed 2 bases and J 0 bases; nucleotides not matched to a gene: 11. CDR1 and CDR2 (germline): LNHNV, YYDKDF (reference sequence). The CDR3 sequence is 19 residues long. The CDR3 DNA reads TGTGCCACCAGCAGATCACCCGGGACTAGCGACCCTAGCACAGATACGCAGTATTTT. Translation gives CATSRSPGTSDPSTDTQYF. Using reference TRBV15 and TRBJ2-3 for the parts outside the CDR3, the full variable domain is DAMVIQNPRYQVTQFGKPVTLSCSQTLNHNVMYWYQQKSSQAPKLLFHYYDKDFNNEADTPDNFQSRRPNTSFCFLDIRSPGLGDTAMYLCATSRSPGTSDPSTDTQYFGPGTRLTVL.

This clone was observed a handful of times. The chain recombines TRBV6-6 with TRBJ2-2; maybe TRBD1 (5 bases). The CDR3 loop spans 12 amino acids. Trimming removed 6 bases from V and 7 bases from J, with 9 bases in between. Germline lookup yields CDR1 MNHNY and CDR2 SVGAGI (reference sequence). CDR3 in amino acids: CASSWGGGELFF. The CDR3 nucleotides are TGTGCCAGCAGCTGGGGCGGCGGGGAGCTGTTTTTT.

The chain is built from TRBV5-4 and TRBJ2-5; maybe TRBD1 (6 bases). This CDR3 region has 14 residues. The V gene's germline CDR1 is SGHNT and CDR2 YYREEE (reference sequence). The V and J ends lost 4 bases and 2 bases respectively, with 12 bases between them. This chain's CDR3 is CASSVRGNQETQYF. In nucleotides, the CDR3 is TGTGCCAGCAGCGTTAGGGGGAATCAAGAGACCCAGTACTTC. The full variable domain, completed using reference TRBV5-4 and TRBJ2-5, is ETGVTQSPTHLIKTRGQQVTLRCSSQSGHNTVSWYQQALGQGPQFIFQYYREEENGRGNFPPRFSGLQFPNYSSELNVNALELDDSALYLCASSVRGNQETQYFGPGTRLLVL.

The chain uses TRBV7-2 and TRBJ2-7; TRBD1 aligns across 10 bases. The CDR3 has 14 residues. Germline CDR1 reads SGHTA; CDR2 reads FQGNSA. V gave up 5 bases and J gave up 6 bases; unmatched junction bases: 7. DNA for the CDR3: TGTGCCAGCAGCCCCGACAGGGGGCAAGGCGAGCAGTACTTC. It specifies CASSPDRGQGEQYF.

This CDR3 reads CASRTGASEQYF. CDR3 DNA sequence: TGCGCCAGCCGGACAGGAGCCTCCGAGCAGTACTTC. The chain is built from TRBV10-1 and TRBJ2-7; 7 nucleotides match TRBD1. CDR3 size: 12 residues. Germline V gives CDR1 WNHNN, CDR2 SYGVQD (reference sequence). With V trimmed by 8 bases and J by 6 bases, 7 bases remained unmatched.

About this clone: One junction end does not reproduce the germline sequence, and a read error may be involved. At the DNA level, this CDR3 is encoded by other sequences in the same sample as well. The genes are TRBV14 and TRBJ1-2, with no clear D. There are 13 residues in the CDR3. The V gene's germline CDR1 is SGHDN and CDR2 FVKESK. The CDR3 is CASSLQSFYGYTF. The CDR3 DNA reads TGTGCCAGCAGCTTACAGTCGTTCTATGGCTACACCTTT.

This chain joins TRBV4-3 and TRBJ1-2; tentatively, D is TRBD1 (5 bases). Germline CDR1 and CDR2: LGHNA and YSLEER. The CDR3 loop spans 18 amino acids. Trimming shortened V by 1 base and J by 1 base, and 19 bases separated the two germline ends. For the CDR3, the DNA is TGCGCCAGCAGCCAAGTTTCCCCCTATGACCAGGGTAACTATGGCTACACCTTC. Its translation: CASSQVSPYDQGNYGYTF.

The CDR3 coding sequence is TGTGCCAGCAGCCAACAGGGGAGAGGGGAGACCCAGTACTTC. It translates to CASSQQGRGETQYF. The rearrangement links TRBV11-2 to TRBJ2-5; TRBD1 matches 7 bases. The germline V gene has CDR1 SGHAT and CDR2 FQNNGV. The CDR3 runs to 14 residues. Trimming removed 5 bases from V and 5 bases from J; junction bases left unmatched: 8. The full variable domain, rest sourced from reference TRBV11-2 and TRBJ2-5, is EAGVAQSPRYKIIEKRQSVAFWCNPISGHATLYWYQQILGQGPKLLIQFQNNGVVDDSQLPKDRFSAERLKGVDSTLKIQPAKLEDSAVYLCASSQQGRGETQYFGPGTRLLVL.

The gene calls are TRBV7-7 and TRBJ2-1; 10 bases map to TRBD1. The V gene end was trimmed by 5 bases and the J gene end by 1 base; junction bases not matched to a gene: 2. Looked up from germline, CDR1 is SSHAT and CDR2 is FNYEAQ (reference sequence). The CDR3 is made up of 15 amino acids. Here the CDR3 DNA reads TGTGCCAGCAGCCTGGGACAGGGGTCCTACAATGAGCAGTTCTTC. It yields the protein CASSLGQGSYNEQFF.

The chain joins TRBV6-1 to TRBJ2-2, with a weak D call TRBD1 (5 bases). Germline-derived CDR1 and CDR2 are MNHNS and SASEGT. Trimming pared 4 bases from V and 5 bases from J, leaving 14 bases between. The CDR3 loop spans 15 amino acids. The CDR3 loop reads CASSGLMGRTGELFF. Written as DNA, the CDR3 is TGTGCCAGCAGTGGACTTATGGGGCGGACCGGGGAGCTGTTTTTT.

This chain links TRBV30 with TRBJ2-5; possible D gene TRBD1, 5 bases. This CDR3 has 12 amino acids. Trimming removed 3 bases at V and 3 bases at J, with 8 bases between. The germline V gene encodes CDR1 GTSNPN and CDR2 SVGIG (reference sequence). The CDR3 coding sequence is TGTGCCTGGAGCGCCAGGGAAGAGACCCAGTACTTC. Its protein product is CAWSAREETQYF.